The clone carrying this TCR beta chain was seen repeatedly, ten times or more. The record originates from a study of T-cell reconstitution after alpha-beta-depleted transplantation in children. The TCRbeta library was prepared with unique molecular identifiers. In TCRdb, the PCR reads were re-called with MiXCR into one record per CDR3 protein. The profile covers about 20,000 distinct CDR3 sequences, with about an eighth appearing a single time and approximately 35% taken by the ten largest. CDR1 and CDR2 from the germline V gene are LNHNV and YYDKDF (reference sequence). The CDR3 loop spans 17 amino acids. V was clipped by 0 bases and J by 0 bases, with 14 bases between them.

This chain uses TRBV15 with TRBJ2-5; D is unresolved. The sequences come from PBMCs, mostly from graft donor cells, collected 60 days after TCRalphabeta/CD19-depleted stem cell transplant. The clonotype was recovered from a female patient aged 2 to 10 who had a stem cell transplant for congenital amegakaryocytic thrombocytopenia, so the T cells may come from the graft donor. CDR3 protein: CATSRDLGLMYQETQYF. Here the CDR3 DNA reads TGTGCCACCAGCAGAGATCTCGGGCTTATGTACCAAGAGACCCAGTACTTC. Combining the CDR3 with reference TRBV15 and TRBJ2-5 gives the whole variable domain DAMVIQNPRYQVTQFGKPVTLSCSQTLNHNVMYWYQQKSSQAPKLLFHYYDKDFNNEADTPDNFQSRRPNTSFCFLDIRSPGLGDTAMYLCATSRDLGLMYQETQYFGPGTRLLVL.